This T cell receptor (beta chain) was sequenced during a study of shared clonotypes between healthy human individuals (dated by TCRdb to between 2020 and 2021). For the wider study: Three men and a couple of women, aged 18 to 49 years, made up the cohort. For each donor, CD4 naive and CD4 memory were each run on three plates, CD8 naive on two plates, and CD8 memory on one plate. The study deeply sequenced blood TCR repertoires of several healthy adults to estimate repertoire size and the extent of clonotype sharing between individuals. To increase sequencing depth and limit assay-specific biases, TCR repertoire library preparation and sequencing were carried out by different laboratories using diverse techniques. Between about 0.8 and 8.9 billion PBMCs per donor were obtained by leukapheresis.

To note about this clone: Its antigen remains unidentified. Per-base qualities were not stored, and no clone one base away is much larger.

Overall results and qualifications from the work: Approximately 5% of naive CD4, 3% to 4% of naive CD8, 2% to 2.5% of memory CD4, and about 0.4% of memory CD8 clonotypes were shared across several donors. Rarefaction of sorted-subset datasets indicated incomplete sequencing despite the large sequencing depth. The genetic and exposure-history diversity represented was limited by the small number of donors. Estimated clonotype richness was generally larger for naive than for memory subsets. Based on pairwise subsampling, the degree of clonotype sharing among donors was expected to be affected by sequencing depth. Sampling was limited to blood, and TCR repertoires in tissue likely differ from TCR repertoires in blood. Compared with non-shared clonotypes, clonotypes shared by all four sorted-subset donors had higher generation probabilities.

Using the deep immunoSEQ assay, TCR CDR3 regions were amplified from genomic DNA by multiplex PCR. For each cell subset, the extracted genomic DNA was distributed evenly across all wells of several immunoSEQ 96-well plates, and each plate served as one replicate. For sorted subsets, roughly 200 ng of genomic DNA, equivalent to 25,000 to 35,000 T cell genomes, went into each replicate PCR. The purified libraries were quantified using a Qubit 3.0 fluorometer, sized with a Bioanalyzer 2100, and then quantified again using the KAPA Library Quantification kit. A separate single-read 150-cycle Illumina NextSeq 550 flow cell was used to sequence each immunoSEQ 96-well plate. Per the source publication's procedure: Because the immunoSEQ output held only junctional sequences and lacked quality scores, the filtering could not match the filtering applied to full-length reads. To assign V/J genes and CDR3, sequences were annotated using PyIR, a Python wrapper for IgBLAST v1.9, with IMGT germline references. Reads with weak V/J assignments (E-value above 1e-6), missing CDR3, stop codons, out-of-frame junctions, or ambiguous translated residues were removed. A V3J clonotype was defined by an identical inferred V gene, J gene, and CDR3 amino acid sequence. Percentage overlap between repertoires was computed as shared unique clonotypes divided by the size of the smaller repertoire. Repertoire richness was assessed with RTK rarefaction, the Chao1 estimator, and Recon v2.1 estimates of unobserved clonotypes. Generation probabilities were computed with OLGA for all TCRbeta clonotypes obtained by the gDNA method from four donors. The source is immuneACCESS, and TCRdb retained only in-frame sequences with V and J called. Part of the clones is not carried over; for the studies checked, unresolved V genes explain less than half of this, and the remainder is unexplained. V and J calls and clone size follow that table, whereas D and trimming were derived from the DNA. For this sample there are around 2,000,000 clones; about 95% appear just once. The top ten clonotypes cover about 1.1% of the sample.

CD8 naive samples consisted of CD45RO-negative cells that were positively selected for CCR7, yielding a CD45RA+CCR7+ population without TemRA cells. The donors were healthy, HIV-negative adults with no recently reported acute infections or vaccinations. All donors were Caucasian adults living in Nashville, Tennessee, USA. After blood collection by leukapheresis, PBMCs were isolated using Ficoll-Histopaque density gradient centrifugation and then cryopreserved in the vapor phase of liquid nitrogen. Purity and quantity of every magnetically sorted T cell population were checked by analytical flow cytometry. From each sorted fraction, genomic DNA was isolated and quantified by UV absorbance on a Nanodrop 2000c. There are 14 amino acids in the CDR3, from cysteine to phenylalanine inclusive. Only the CDR3 region is kept as DNA, spanning 42 bases read in frame from base 1. Germline trimming: 4 bases from V, 4 bases from J; junction bases outside gene matches: 6. From a lookup of the germline V gene, CDR1 and CDR2 are SGHDN and FVKESK.

The sequencing sample was made of naive CD8+ T cells sorted from blood. In light of the paper, this sample's cell subset or site label describes: CD45RA+CCR7+. The V gene is TRBV14 and the J gene is TRBJ2-7, with 8 bases in between that match TRBD1. This receptor was taken from a man aged 18 to 30 in good health. The nucleotide sequence reads TGTGCCAGCAGCCCCGGGCAGGGGGCTTACGAGCAGTACTTC. Its protein reads: CASSPGQGAYEQYF.